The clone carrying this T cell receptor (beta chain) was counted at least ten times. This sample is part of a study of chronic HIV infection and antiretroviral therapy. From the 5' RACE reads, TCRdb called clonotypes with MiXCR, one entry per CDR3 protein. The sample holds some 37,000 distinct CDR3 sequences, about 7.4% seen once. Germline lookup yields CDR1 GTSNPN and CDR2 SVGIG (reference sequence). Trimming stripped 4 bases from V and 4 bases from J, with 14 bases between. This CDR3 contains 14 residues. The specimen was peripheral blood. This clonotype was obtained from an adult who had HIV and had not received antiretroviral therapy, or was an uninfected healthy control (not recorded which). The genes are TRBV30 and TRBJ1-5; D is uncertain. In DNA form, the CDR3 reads TGTGCCTGGAAAGGTGGCGGGCGAAATCAGCCCCAGCATTTT. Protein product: CAWKGGGRNQPQHF.